This TCR beta chain was captured in a study of regulatory T cells in long-lasting Graves disease. This CDR3 contains 15 residues. The germline V and J ends were trimmed by 3 bases and 3 bases, with 12 bases remaining between them. Germline V gene sequence: CDR1 DFQATT, CDR2 SNEGSKA (reference sequence). This clonotype has at least ten counts. The time point is: newly diagnosed GD, antithyroid drugs for less than 3 months. PBMC RNA served as the TCR library source. American Thyroid Association guidelines served as the basis for diagnosing Graves' disease. In building TCR beta libraries, iRepertoire HTBI primers were used together with Arm-PCR of CDR3 regions. TCRdb re-analysed the multiplex PCR reads in MiXCR, keeping a single row per CDR3 protein. This repertoire shows about 350,000 distinct CDR3 sequences, 15% to 20% found once; its top ten account for 20% to 25%. This sample was shared with a second study, whose subject was T cells in Graves' hyperthyroidism and ophthalmopathy. That paper adds: The HTBI primer set was used in a first-round RT-PCR of the TCR CDR3.

J is TRBJ2-6 and V is TRBV20-1, with D possibly being TRBD1 or TRBD2 (5 bases each). The origin of this receptor is a woman aged 18-29 years with Graves disease. Material: peripheral blood mononuclear cells (PBMCs), obtained at new diagnosis, from a patient treated with antithyroid drugs. Here the CDR3 reads CSASVWDGGANVLTF. The CDR3 nucleotides read TGCAGTGCTAGTGTATGGGACGGTGGGGCCAACGTCCTGACTTTC.